This T cell receptor (beta chain) was recorded in a study of cytomegalovirus exposure and HLA in healthy donors. Study-wide results and caveats: A list of 164 TCR beta chains associated with cytomegalovirus was given.

V lost 4 bases to trimming and J lost 7 bases; unmatched junction nucleotides: 11. This CDR3 comprises 17 residues. The germline V gene encodes CDR1 MDHEN and CDR2 SYDVKM. With respect to this clone: Antigen: not known.

This PCR relied on a set of 60 Vbeta primers and 13 Jbeta primers. Sequencing used immunoSEQ multiplex PCR; TCRdb keeps in-frame clones, though not all of them. The sample spans some 48,000 clones; the ten largest clones claim around 5.6%. The sequenced material came from PBMCs. This rearrangement joins TRBV28 to TRBJ2-3; 13 positions agree with TRBD2. This receptor was identified in a male donor in good health and CMV-seropositive. The CDR3 bases are TGTGCCAGCAGTTCCTCACGACTAGCGGGGGGATATCATACGCAGTATTTT. Protein sequence: CASSSSRLAGGYHTQYF.